Below, one T cell receptor (beta chain) is given with its context. Its cognate antigen is unknown. The sample belongs to a study of T cells in narcolepsy. General observations from the study: No autoreactive T cell clone sequences appeared in some memory CD4+ repertoires. Autoreactive clonotypes reportedly recurred in blood of same and different patients, not controls. HCRT-specific and TRIB2-specific autoreactive clonotypes appeared among same-patient CSF and blood CD4+ clonotypes.

TCRdb's table, derived via immunoSEQ multiplex PCR, lists solely in-frame clones and lacks some. This table holds some 35,000 clones, about 81% found once. Trimming cost V 3 bases and J 5 bases, with 12 bases left between them. CDR1 and CDR2 from the germline V gene are SQVTM and ANQGSEA. The CDR3 runs to 13 residues. Sequenced input: CD45RA- memory CD4+ T cells from PBMCs. This clonotype was sampled from a human donor with narcolepsy. V usage is TRBV29-1 and J usage is TRBJ2-3; D is unclear. The CDR3 bases are TGCAGCGTTGATGAGGTTAACGAAGATACGCAGTATTTT. Residues: CSVDEVNEDTQYF.